The text below deals with one T cell receptor (beta chain). Germline assignment: CDR1 LNHNV and CDR2 YYDKDF (reference sequence). The CDR3 is 16 amino acids. Trimming shortened V by 0 bases and J by 5 bases, and 17 bases separated the two germline ends. These data originate in a study of blood T cell repertoires in COVID-19. Study summary: Sources were T cells, B-cell-depleted T cells, or PBMCs; the material itself was cDNA or gDNA.

Authors' methods: Cell counts per sample came from amplifying reference gene primers. Assay used: immunoSEQ multiplex PCR; TCRdb lists only in-frame clones, some missing. V and J calls plus clone size are reproduced from that table; the DNA served to infer D and trimming. The table records roughly 86,000 clones, about 85% of them present only once. Followed over time, Seattle patients had been enrolled while infection was active. This receptor was identified in a woman aged 80 or over with COVID-19, enrolled during active disease. J is TRBJ2-7 and V is TRBV15; D might be TRBD2 (6 bases). The sample was peripheral blood. The CDR3 region is CATSRDLGGPQDEQYF. For the CDR3, the DNA is TGTGCCACCAGCAGAGACCTCGGGGGACCCCAGGACGAGCAGTACTTC.